These 7 T cell receptor beta chains originate from one sample sequenced in a study of response to subunit inactivated influenza vaccine. Each CDR3 protein is one row after TCRdb ran MiXCR on the RT-PCR reads. The top ten hold approximately 11% of the sample, which has about 570,000 distinct CDR3 sequences, around 11% seen once. The sample was also reused in another study, on T cells expressing NK-cell markers. That source reports: TCR beta cDNA was made by 5'RACE template switching with UMIs.

Sequences were derived from PBMCs from blood, sampled on the day of vaccination. The receptors originated from a man aged 45 to 65 who received an inactivated influenza vaccine.

This clonotype showed up just a few times. This chain links TRBV12-3 or TRBV12-4 with TRBJ2-7, with D perhaps matching TRBD2 (6 bases). This CDR3 region has 15 residues. Trimming cost V 5 bases and J 2 bases, with 16 bases left between them. The CDR3: CASSGGAGITYEQYF. CDR3 DNA sequence: TGTGCCAGCAGTGGAGGGGCAGGGATAACCTACGAGCAGTACTTC.

This rearrangement joins TRBV10-3 to TRBJ2-1; TRBD2 might be the D (6 bases). CDR3 length: 15 amino acids. The ends were cut back, 3 bases at V and 0 bases at J, with 9 bases in the middle. The germline V gene has CDR1 ENHRY and CDR2 SYGVKD. The chain's CDR3 is CAISDPGGSYNEQFF. CDR3 nucleotides: TGTGCCATCAGTGACCCCGGGGGCTCCTACAATGAGCAGTTCTTC.

This clonotype has just a few counts. The rearrangement joins TRBV27 to TRBJ2-2; D remains unclear. V lost 7 bases to trimming and J lost 7 bases, with 10 bases between them. The length of the CDR3 is 12 residues. The V gene's germline CDR1 is MNHEY and CDR2 SMNVEV (reference sequence). CDR3: CASIDWHGELFF. As DNA, the CDR3 is TGTGCCAGCATTGATTGGCACGGGGAGCTGTTTTTT.

This clonotype was detected only a few times. The CDR3 sequence: CASSEASANEGETQYF. CDR3 sequence (DNA): TGCGCCAGCAGTGAGGCGTCCGCGAATGAGGGAGAGACCCAGTACTTC. This chain uses TRBV5-1 with TRBJ2-5, with TRBD2 as a possible D gene (5 bases). The CDR3 is 16 amino acids. From germline, CDR1 is SGHRS and CDR2 YFSETQ. Trimming left V 5 bases short and J 4 bases short, with 21 bases between.

The V call is TRBV6-1, the J call TRBJ1-2; 8 nucleotides line up with TRBD1. V was clipped by 8 bases and J by 4 bases; unmatched bases: 9. The germline gives CDR1 MNHNS, CDR2 SASEGT. The CDR3 length is 14 residues. This chain's CDR3 is CASVQDRVSYGYTF. The DNA for the CDR3 is TGTGCCAGCGTACAGGACAGGGTATCCTATGGCTACACCTTC.

The V call is TRBV20-1, the J call TRBJ2-5; D is possibly TRBD1 or TRBD2 (5 bases each). The V gene's germline CDR1 is DFQATT and CDR2 SNEGSKA (reference sequence). The CDR3 length is 13 residues. The ends were cut back, 0 bases at V and 6 bases at J, with 11 bases in the middle. CDR3 protein: CSARDRQGQTQYF. The DNA for the CDR3 is TGCAGTGCTAGAGATCGGCAGGGACAGACCCAGTACTTC.

This clonotype appeared a few times. The chain carries TRBV5-6 and TRBJ2-5, with 7 nucleotides matching TRBD1. Per the germline V gene, CDR1 is SGHDT and CDR2 is YYEEEE. The CDR3 loop spans 14 amino acids. The ends lost 2 bases at V and 2 bases at J; junction bases unmatched: 3. CDR3 DNA sequence: TGTGCCAGCAGCTTCCTACAGGGGCAAGAGACCCAGTACTTC. This gives the protein CASSFLQGQETQYF.